The 9 T cell receptor beta chains reported below all come from one sample, sequenced in a study of response to subunit inactivated influenza vaccine. MiXCR, applied by TCRdb to the RT-PCR reads, yields one record per CDR3 protein. The sample carries approximately 520,000 distinct CDR3 sequences, less than 30% recorded once. The specimen comprised CD4+ T cells sorted from PBMCs, sampled about 5 days after vaccination. The receptor source for this set is a man in his fifties who received an inactivated influenza vaccine.

This chain connects TRBV12-3 or TRBV12-4 to TRBJ2-3, with TRBD2 as a possible D gene (6 bases). The V end lost 6 bases, the J end lost 10 bases, and 11 bases lay between the germline ends. The CDR3 totals 11 residues. The CDR3 nucleotides read TGTGCCAGCAGCAAAGGGGAGGCGCAGTATTTT. Amino acids: CASSKGEAQYF.

V and J are TRBV12-3 or TRBV12-4 and TRBJ1-1; 10 bases match TRBD1. This CDR3 spans 13 amino acids. Losses at the gene ends were 6 bases for V and 14 bases for J; bases not matched to a gene: 12. The CDR3 loop reads CASSRGQGVSVFF. CDR3 nucleotide sequence: TGTGCCAGCAGCCGTGGACAGGGGGTTTCTGTGTTCTTT.

This chain links TRBV7-2 with TRBJ2-1; unclear D gene. The CDR3 spans 12 residues. Germline loops: CDR1 SGHTA, CDR2 FQGNSA. V was clipped by 4 bases and J by 12 bases, with 13 bases between them. CDR3 sequence (DNA): TGTGCCAGCAGCTCGACCCCCGTAGGGCAGTTCTTC. Translation: CASSSTPVGQFF.

CDR3 coding DNA: TGTGCCAGCAGCCAAGATGTGGCGGGAAATAGGGAGACCCAGTACTTC. Its protein is CASSQDVAGNRETQYF. The rearrangement joins TRBV3-1 to TRBJ2-5; tentatively, D is TRBD2 (6 bases). Trimming stripped 0 bases from V and 5 bases from J, with 16 bases between. CDR1 LGHDT and CDR2 YNNKEL come from the germline V gene (reference sequence). This CDR3 region has 16 residues.

V is TRBV7-9 and J is TRBJ2-3, with 10 positions matching TRBD2. This CDR3 contains 16 residues. CDR1 SEHNR and CDR2 FQNEAQ come from the germline V gene (reference sequence). V lost 6 bases to trimming and J lost 4 bases; unmatched junction nucleotides: 10. CDR3 residues: CASRSSSGRIADTQYF. The DNA of the CDR3 is TGTGCCAGCAGATCCTCTAGCGGGAGAATCGCAGATACGCAGTATTTT.

This clonotype was detected ten times or more. The chain combines TRBV7-2 with TRBJ2-2; D gene uncertain. The CDR3 consists of 14 residues. V shed 3 bases and J shed 3 bases, with 8 bases lying between them. Germline CDR1 reads SGHTA; CDR2 reads FQGNSA. For the CDR3, the DNA is TGTGCCAGCAGCTTGGGAACTTACACCGGGGAGCTGTTTTTT. Translating it yields CASSLGTYTGELFF.

This clonotype appeared a few times. The chain uses TRBV29-1 and TRBJ2-3, with D perhaps matching TRBD1 (5 bases). V was trimmed by 5 bases and J by 7 bases, leaving 13 bases between them. CDR1 is SQVTM, CDR2 ANQGSEA, per germline. The CDR3 spans 12 residues. CDR3 sequence reads: CSVPTVSNTQYF. DNA for the CDR3: TGCAGCGTTCCGACAGTAAGCAATACGCAGTATTTT.

This rearrangement joins TRBV12-3 or TRBV12-4 to TRBJ1-1, with D perhaps TRBD1 (5 bases). The CDR3 consists of 15 residues. The germline V and J ends were trimmed by 3 bases and 5 bases, with 16 bases remaining between them. CDR3 in amino acids: CASSFHVGGVTEAFF. As DNA, the CDR3 is TGTGCCAGCAGTTTTCATGTGGGGGGAGTTACTGAAGCTTTCTTT.

This clonotype was seen ten or more times. The chain couples TRBV20-1 to TRBJ2-1, with TRBD1 as a possible D gene (6 bases). Germline CDR1 DFQATT, CDR2 SNEGSKA (reference sequence). The CDR3 runs 15 residues. Trimming took off 7 bases at V and 7 bases at J, with 23 bases between the two ends. The CDR3 spells CSVDQRGSRPNEQFF. CDR3 coding DNA: TGCAGTGTTGACCAGAGGGGGTCTCGACCGAATGAGCAGTTCTTC.